The sequence of this TCR beta chain was determined in a study of CD8 T cells in ankylosing spondylitis. A single record per CDR3 protein comes from TCRdb applying MiXCR to the 5' RACE reads. In the table there are 200,000 to 300,000 distinct CDR3 sequences, roughly a quarter of which are singletons. The source is a male donor with ankylosing spondylitis or in good health (not recorded which). The sequencing input was blood, either unsorted or a sorted T cell fraction (not recorded which).

The CDR3 here is CASSLQGAGWRTYEQYF. In DNA, the CDR3 is TGTGCCAGCAGCTTGCAGGGGGCGGGGTGGCGTACCTACGAGCAGTACTTC. The J gene is TRBJ2-7, the V gene TRBV5-5; TRBD1 agrees at 8 bases. CDR1 is SGHKS and CDR2 is YYEKEE in the germline V gene (reference sequence). The junction had 11 bases not matched to a gene; V was cut back by 1 base and J by 2 bases. The CDR3 is 17 residues long.